The clone carrying this T cell receptor (beta chain) came up once. No antigen is known for it. The record originates from a study of Ad26.COV2.S vaccination and SARS-CoV-2 variants. Study results and limitations: Breadth, reportedly substantial, characterized the spike-specific CD8+ and CD4+ T cell responses after vaccination. Higher spike-specific TCR breadth was found in vaccine recipients than in placebo recipients. TCR breadth and depth estimates may have understated total T cell responses.

TCRdb's copy holds only in-frame clones and misses some; the assay was immunoSEQ multiplex PCR. This sample has around 370,000 clones, with about 90% found just once. CDR3 length equals 16 residues. After removal of 10 bases from V and 4 bases from J, the junction contained 13 bases not matched to a gene. Germline CDR1 is ENHRY and CDR2 is SYGVKD. The sequence came from a human donor who had recovered from COVID-19. Material: peripheral blood, obtained after recovery from COVID-19. The rearrangement joins TRBV10-3 to TRBJ2-6, with 7 positions matching TRBD2. CDR3 sequence reads: CATTGRAPGGANVLTF. The CDR3 region has the DNA TGTGCCACCACTGGGAGGGCCCCAGGGGGGGCCAACGTCCTGACTTTC.